The rows below give T cell receptor beta chains drawn from one sample of a study of blood T cell repertoires in COVID-19. TCRdb's table, derived via immunoSEQ multiplex PCR, lists solely in-frame clones and lacks some. The table lists roughly 210,000 clones, about 85% of them singletons, with around 1.6% in the top ten. The source material was peripheral blood. The receptor set was obtained from a man between 65 and 85 years old with acute or convalescent COVID-19. Both conserved end residues are part of each CDR3. D genes are given only for firm matches. Part of the rows lack a size; the others show once, few, many or a class for expanded clones.

d_gene: .
v_gene: TRBV10-1
j_gene: TRBJ1-5
abundance: .
len: 15
CDR3nt: TGCGCCAGCAGCCTCAGGGGCGCCCTCAATCAGCCCCAGCATTTT
CDR3aa: CASSLRGALNQPQHF

d_gene: .
v_gene: TRBV6-5
j_gene: TRBJ1-1
abundance: .
len: 15
CDR3nt: TGTGCCAGCAGTCGGACAGATACTTTGAGCACTGAAGCTTTCTTT
CDR3aa: CASSRTDTLSTEAFF

d_gene: .
v_gene: TRBV3-1/TRBV3-2
j_gene: TRBJ1-3
abundance: .
len: 14
CDR3nt: TGTGCCAGCAGCCAAGTGTCAGTTAGAAACACCATATATTTT
CDR3aa: CASSQVSVRNTIYF

d_gene: .
v_gene: TRBV15
j_gene: TRBJ1-2
abundance: .
len: 15
CDR3nt: TGTGCCACCAGCAGAGCCCATTACGAGGGAAGTGGCTACACCTTC
CDR3aa: CATSRAHYEGSGYTF

d_gene: TRBD1
v_gene: TRBV9
j_gene: TRBJ1-4
abundance: .
len: 15
CDR3nt: TGTGCCAGCAGCGAAAGGGGGCTGTCCGGTCAAAAACTGTTTTTT
CDR3aa: CASSERGLSGQKLFF

d_gene: TRBD2
v_gene: TRBV4-1
j_gene: TRBJ2-3
abundance: .
len: 17
CDR3nt: TGCGCCAGCAGCCAAAAAGGGGCGGGAGTGACGACAGATACGCAGTATTTT
CDR3aa: CASSQKGAGVTTDTQYF

d_gene: .
v_gene: TRBV19
j_gene: TRBJ1-2
abundance: .
len: 14
CDR3nt: TGTGCCAGTAGCTCTTCTCGGGACTTTCATGGCTACACCTTC
CDR3aa: CASSSSRDFHGYTF

d_gene: TRBD1
v_gene: TRBV3-1/TRBV3-2
j_gene: TRBJ1-2
abundance: .
len: 15
CDR3nt: TGTGCCAGCAGCCAACTCCCGACAGGGGTATATGGCTACACCTTC
CDR3aa: CASSQLPTGVYGYTF

d_gene: TRBD2
v_gene: TRBV5-4
j_gene: TRBJ2-7
abundance: .
len: 14
CDR3nt: TGTGCCAGCAGCCCTAGCGGGAGAGCCCACGAGCAGTACTTC
CDR3aa: CASSPSGRAHEQYF

d_gene: .
v_gene: TRBV18
j_gene: TRBJ2-2
abundance: .
len: 15
CDR3nt: TGTGCCAGCTCACCAAGGCAGAGGGGGAAAATGGAGCTGTTTTTT
CDR3aa: CASSPRQRGKMELFF

d_gene: .
v_gene: TRBV28
j_gene: TRBJ1-4
abundance: .
len: 13
CDR3nt: TGTGCCAGCAGCCCCTCCGCTAATGAAAAACTGTTTTTT
CDR3aa: CASSPSANEKLFF

d_gene: TRBD1
v_gene: TRBV29-1
j_gene: TRBJ2-1
abundance: few
len: 12
CDR3nt: TGCAGCGTTTCGGGACAGTACAATGAGCAGTTCTTC
CDR3aa: CSVSGQYNEQFF

d_gene: TRBD1
v_gene: TRBV6-5
j_gene: TRBJ1-1
abundance: .
len: 15
CDR3nt: TGTGCCAGCCGGAGACAGGGGGTTATGAACACTGAAGCTTTCTTT
CDR3aa: CASRRQGVMNTEAFF

d_gene: .
v_gene: TRBV6-5
j_gene: TRBJ1-5
abundance: .
len: 12
CDR3nt: TGTGCCAGCTCAGGCAGAAATCAGCCCCAGCATTTT
CDR3aa: CASSGRNQPQHF

d_gene: .
v_gene: TRBV19
j_gene: TRBJ2-2
abundance: .
len: 15
CDR3nt: TGTGCCAGTAGTAAAATGGGACTGAACACCGGGGAGCTGTTTTTT
CDR3aa: CASSKMGLNTGELFF

d_gene: .
v_gene: TRBV28
j_gene: TRBJ2-7
abundance: .
len: 15
CDR3nt: TGTGCCAGCAGCCTCCCAGCGGCCGGAAACTACGAGCAGTACTTC
CDR3aa: CASSLPAAGNYEQYF

d_gene: TRBD1
v_gene: TRBV5-3
j_gene: TRBJ1-5
abundance: .
len: 15
CDR3nt: TGTGCCAGAATTTTGGGGGACAGCATCGATCAGCCCCAGCATTTT
CDR3aa: CARILGDSIDQPQHF

d_gene: .
v_gene: TRBV7-2
j_gene: TRBJ1-5
abundance: .
len: 13
CDR3nt: TGTGCCAGCAGCATTGGGCCGGTCGAGCCCCAGCATTTT
CDR3aa: CASSIGPVEPQHF

d_gene: .
v_gene: TRBV27
j_gene: TRBJ2-7
abundance: .
len: 13
CDR3nt: TGTGCCAGCAGTCGAGGCGTTGACTTCGAGCAGTACTTC
CDR3aa: CASSRGVDFEQYF

d_gene: TRBD1
v_gene: TRBV18
j_gene: TRBJ2-7
abundance: .
len: 15
CDR3nt: TGTGCCAGCTCACCGCCGGGACAGACTAAGGGCGAGCAGTACTTC
CDR3aa: CASSPPGQTKGEQYF

d_gene: .
v_gene: TRBV2
j_gene: TRBJ2-2
abundance: .
len: 15
CDR3nt: TGTGCCAGCAGTCCAATTGTGAGGAACACCGGGGAGCTGTTTTTT
CDR3aa: CASSPIVRNTGELFF

d_gene: TRBD2
v_gene: TRBV28
j_gene: TRBJ2-7
abundance: .
len: 15
CDR3nt: TGTGCCAGTTCTCTCTCCGCTAGCGGGAAATACGAGCAGTACTTC
CDR3aa: CASSLSASGKYEQYF

d_gene: .
v_gene: TRBV5-6
j_gene: TRBJ2-1
abundance: .
len: 17
CDR3nt: TGTGCCAGCAGCCTAAGCGAGGCCTTTAGCACCTACAATGAGCAGTTCTTC
CDR3aa: CASSLSEAFSTYNEQFF

d_gene: .
v_gene: TRBV5-1
j_gene: TRBJ2-2
abundance: .
len: 16
CDR3nt: TGCGCCAGCACTCCGGACTCGATCCTGAACACCGGGGAGCTGTTTTTT
CDR3aa: CASTPDSILNTGELFF

d_gene: .
v_gene: TRBV28
j_gene: TRBJ1-5
abundance: .
len: 15
CDR3nt: TGTGCCAGCAGTTTCGGGTATTTCGGGGATCAGCCCCAGCATTTT
CDR3aa: CASSFGYFGDQPQHF

d_gene: .
v_gene: TRBV7-2
j_gene: TRBJ1-3
abundance: .
len: 15
CDR3nt: TGTGCCAGCAGCCCCCGGCAGGGGAGAGGAAACACCATATATTTT
CDR3aa: CASSPRQGRGNTIYF

d_gene: TRBD2
v_gene: TRBV19
j_gene: TRBJ2-1
abundance: .
len: 16
CDR3nt: TGTGCCAGTAGCCCATCTAGCGGGAACCCCTACAATGAGCAGTTCTTC
CDR3aa: CASSPSSGNPYNEQFF

d_gene: TRBD2
v_gene: TRBV6-1
j_gene: TRBJ2-7
abundance: .
len: 19
CDR3nt: TGTGCCAGCAGTGAAGCGTATTACCGGACTAGCGGGAGATCGCGGGAGCAGTACTTC
CDR3aa: CASSEAYYRTSGRSREQYF

d_gene: .
v_gene: TRBV9
j_gene: TRBJ2-6
abundance: .
len: 15
CDR3nt: TGTGCCAGCAGCGTAGGGGGAGCTGGGGCCAACGTCCTGACTTTC
CDR3aa: CASSVGGAGANVLTF

d_gene: .
v_gene: TRBV28
j_gene: TRBJ1-1
abundance: .
len: 14
CDR3nt: TGTGCCAGCCGTTCAGGTCGGACAAACACTGAAGCTTTCTTT
CDR3aa: CASRSGRTNTEAFF

d_gene: TRBD2
v_gene: TRBV7-7
j_gene: TRBJ2-3
abundance: .
len: 13
CDR3nt: TGTGCTAGCGGAGCGGGAGGCACAGATACGCAGTATTTT
CDR3aa: CASGAGGTDTQYF

d_gene: .
v_gene: TRBV9
j_gene: TRBJ2-2
abundance: .
len: 15
CDR3nt: TGTGCCAGCAGAGGCACGGGGACTCACGCCGGGGAGCTGTTTTTT
CDR3aa: CASRGTGTHAGELFF

d_gene: .
v_gene: TRBV29-1
j_gene: TRBJ2-7
abundance: .
len: 13
CDR3nt: TGCAGCGTTGAAGTCGCGGCTACCTACGAGCAGTACTTC
CDR3aa: CSVEVAATYEQYF

d_gene: TRBD2
v_gene: TRBV29-1
j_gene: TRBJ2-5
abundance: .
len: 16
CDR3nt: TGCAGCGTTGAAGGGGAGACTAGCGGGAGCCCCAAGACCCAGTACTTC
CDR3aa: CSVEGETSGSPKTQYF

d_gene: .
v_gene: TRBV10-1
j_gene: TRBJ1-5
abundance: .
len: 16
CDR3nt: TGCGCCAGCAGTTGGATCATGGGGGCGAGCAATCAGCCCCAGCATTTT
CDR3aa: CASSWIMGASNQPQHF

d_gene: TRBD1
v_gene: TRBV5-4
j_gene: TRBJ1-1
abundance: .
len: 14
CDR3nt: TGTGCCAGCAGCGTGACAGGGGCGAGCACTGAAGCTTTCTTT
CDR3aa: CASSVTGASTEAFF

d_gene: TRBD1
v_gene: TRBV6-2/TRBV6-3
j_gene: TRBJ2-2
abundance: few
len: 15
CDR3nt: TGTGCCAGCAGTTCGGGACAGGGGGACACCGGGGAGCTGTTTTTT
CDR3aa: CASSSGQGDTGELFF

d_gene: .
v_gene: TRBV6-6
j_gene: TRBJ1-1
abundance: .
len: 14
CDR3nt: TGTGCCAGCACCCGGGACACCATGAACACTGAAGCTTTCTTT
CDR3aa: CASTRDTMNTEAFF

d_gene: .
v_gene: TRBV4-2
j_gene: TRBJ2-3
abundance: .
len: 13
CDR3nt: TGTGCCAGCAGCCAAACAGACAGTGATACGCAGTATTTT
CDR3aa: CASSQTDSDTQYF

d_gene: TRBD2
v_gene: TRBV6-5
j_gene: TRBJ2-7
abundance: .
len: 15
CDR3nt: TGTGCCAGCAGTTACTCGGCGGGGGGATCCTACGAGCAGTACTTC
CDR3aa: CASSYSAGGSYEQYF

d_gene: TRBD2
v_gene: TRBV5-1
j_gene: TRBJ2-3
abundance: .
len: 16
CDR3nt: TGCGCCAGCAGCTTACTAGCGGGAAGGGGGACAGATACGCAGTATTTT
CDR3aa: CASSLLAGRGTDTQYF

d_gene: TRBD1
v_gene: TRBV5-1
j_gene: TRBJ1-3
abundance: .
len: 13
CDR3nt: TGCGCCAGCAGCTTGACAGGGGAGAACACCATATATTTT
CDR3aa: CASSLTGENTIYF

d_gene: .
v_gene: TRBV30
j_gene: TRBJ1-4
abundance: .
len: 16
CDR3nt: TGTGCCTGGAGTGTACAGTCTGCAGCAACTAATGAAAAACTGTTTTTT
CDR3aa: CAWSVQSAATNEKLFF